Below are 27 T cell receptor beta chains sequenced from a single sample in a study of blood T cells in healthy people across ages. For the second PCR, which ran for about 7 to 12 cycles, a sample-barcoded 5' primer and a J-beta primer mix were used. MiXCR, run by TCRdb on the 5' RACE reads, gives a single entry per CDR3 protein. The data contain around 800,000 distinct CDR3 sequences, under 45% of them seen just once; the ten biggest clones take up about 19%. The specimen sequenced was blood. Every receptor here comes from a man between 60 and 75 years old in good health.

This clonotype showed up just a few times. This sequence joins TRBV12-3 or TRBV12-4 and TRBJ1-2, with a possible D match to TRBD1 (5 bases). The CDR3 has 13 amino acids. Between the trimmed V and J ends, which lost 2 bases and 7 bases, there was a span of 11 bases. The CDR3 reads CASSLIDRGGYTF. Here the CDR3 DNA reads TGTGCCAGCAGTTTAATCGACAGAGGTGGCTACACCTTC.

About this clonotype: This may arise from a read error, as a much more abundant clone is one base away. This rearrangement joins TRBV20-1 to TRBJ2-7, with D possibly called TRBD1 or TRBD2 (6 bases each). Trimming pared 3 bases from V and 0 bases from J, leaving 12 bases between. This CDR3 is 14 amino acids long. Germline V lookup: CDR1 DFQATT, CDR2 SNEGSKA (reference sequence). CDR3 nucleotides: TGCAGTGCTAGGGCCGGGGGCCTCTCCTACGAGCAGTACTTC. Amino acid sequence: CSARAGGLSYEQYF.

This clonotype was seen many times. CDR3 coding DNA: TGTGCCAGCAGTTTGGAGGGGTACCCTTCTGGGGCCAACGTCCTGACTTTC. Protein sequence: CASSLEGYPSGANVLTF. The V call is TRBV27, the J call TRBJ2-6; tentative D call: TRBD2 (6 bases). The CDR3 is made up of 17 amino acids. Germline V gene lookup returns CDR1 MNHEY and CDR2 SMNVEV (reference sequence). V shed 3 bases and J shed 1 base, with 13 bases lying between them.

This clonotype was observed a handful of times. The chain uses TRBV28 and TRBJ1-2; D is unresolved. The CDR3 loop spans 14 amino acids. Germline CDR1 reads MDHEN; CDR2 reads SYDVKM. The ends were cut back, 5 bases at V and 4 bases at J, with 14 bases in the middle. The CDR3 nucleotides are TGTGCCAGCAGTCGTACCAAAAGTACCTATGGCTACACCTTC. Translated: CASSRTKSTYGYTF.

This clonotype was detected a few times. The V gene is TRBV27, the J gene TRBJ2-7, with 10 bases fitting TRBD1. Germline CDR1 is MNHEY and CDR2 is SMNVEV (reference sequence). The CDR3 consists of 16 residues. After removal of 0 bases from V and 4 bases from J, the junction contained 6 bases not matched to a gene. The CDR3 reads CASSLSPGQGTYEQYF. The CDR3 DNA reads TGTGCCAGCAGTTTATCCCCGGGACAGGGGACGTACGAGCAGTACTTC.

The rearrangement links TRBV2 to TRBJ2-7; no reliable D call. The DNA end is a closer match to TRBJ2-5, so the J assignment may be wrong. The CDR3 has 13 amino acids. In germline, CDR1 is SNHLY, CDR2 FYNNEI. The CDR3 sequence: CASTWGSMETQYF. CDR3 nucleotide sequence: TGTGCCAGCACCTGGGGAAGTATGGAGACCCAGTACTTC.

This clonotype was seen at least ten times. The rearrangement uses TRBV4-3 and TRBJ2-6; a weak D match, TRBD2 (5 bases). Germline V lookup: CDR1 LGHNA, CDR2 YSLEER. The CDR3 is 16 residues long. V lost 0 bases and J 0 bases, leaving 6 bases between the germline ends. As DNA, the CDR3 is TGCGCCAGCAGCCAAGATGGGAGCTCTGGGGCCAACGTCCTGACTTTC. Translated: CASSQDGSSGANVLTF.

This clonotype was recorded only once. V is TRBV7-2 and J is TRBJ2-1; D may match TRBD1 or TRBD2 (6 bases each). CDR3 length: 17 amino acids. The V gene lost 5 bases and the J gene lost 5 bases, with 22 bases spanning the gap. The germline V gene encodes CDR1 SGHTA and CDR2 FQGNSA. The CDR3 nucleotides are TGTGCCAGCAGCCACCTCTACGGGGGCGATAGGAACAATGAGCAGTTCTTC. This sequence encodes CASSHLYGGDRNNEQFF.

In DNA, the CDR3 is TGCAGTGCTAGAGGCCGTTGGGACAATGAGCAGTTCTTC. Its protein is CSARGRWDNEQFF. The V and J genes are TRBV20-1 and TRBJ2-1; D is unclear. Trimming stripped 1 base from V and 5 bases from J, with 9 bases between. The CDR3 spans 13 residues. Per the germline V gene, CDR1 is DFQATT and CDR2 is SNEGSKA (reference sequence).

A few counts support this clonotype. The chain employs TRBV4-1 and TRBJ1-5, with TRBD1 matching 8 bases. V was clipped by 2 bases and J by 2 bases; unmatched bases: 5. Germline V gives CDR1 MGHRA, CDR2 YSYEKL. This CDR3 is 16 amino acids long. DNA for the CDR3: TGCGCCAGCAGCCAACAGGGGGCGACGGGCAATCAGCCCCAGCATTTT. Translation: CASSQQGATGNQPQHF.

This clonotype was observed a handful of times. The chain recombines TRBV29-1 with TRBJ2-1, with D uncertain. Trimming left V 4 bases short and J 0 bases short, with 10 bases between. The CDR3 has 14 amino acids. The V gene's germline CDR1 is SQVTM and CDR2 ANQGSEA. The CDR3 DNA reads TGCAGCGTTGGTCGTCAAAGCTCCTACAATGAGCAGTTCTTC. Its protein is CSVGRQSSYNEQFF.

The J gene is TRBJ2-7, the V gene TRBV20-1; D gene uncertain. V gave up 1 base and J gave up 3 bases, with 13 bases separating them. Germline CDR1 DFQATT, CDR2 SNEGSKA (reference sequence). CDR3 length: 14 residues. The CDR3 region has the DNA TGCAGTGCTAGAGGTGGAGACACAGACTACGAGCAGTACTTC. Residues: CSARGGDTDYEQYF.

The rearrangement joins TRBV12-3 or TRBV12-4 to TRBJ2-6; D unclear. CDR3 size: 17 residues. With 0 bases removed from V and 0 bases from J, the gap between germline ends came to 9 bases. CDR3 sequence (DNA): TGTGCCAGCAGTTTAGCCGGACGCCCCTCTGGGGCCAACGTCCTGACTTTC. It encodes CASSLAGRPSGANVLTF.

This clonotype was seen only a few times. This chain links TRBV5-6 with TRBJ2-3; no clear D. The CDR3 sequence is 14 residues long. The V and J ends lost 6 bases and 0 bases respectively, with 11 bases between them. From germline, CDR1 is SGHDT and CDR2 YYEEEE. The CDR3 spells CASKSNPSTDTQYF. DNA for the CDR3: TGTGCCAGCAAGAGCAACCCTAGCACAGATACGCAGTATTTT.

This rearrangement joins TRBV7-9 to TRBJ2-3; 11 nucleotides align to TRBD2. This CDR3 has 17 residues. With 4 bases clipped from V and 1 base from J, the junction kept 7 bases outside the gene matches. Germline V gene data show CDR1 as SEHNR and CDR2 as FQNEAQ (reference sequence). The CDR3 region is CASSSGLAEIGTDTQYF. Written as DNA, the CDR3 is TGTGCCAGCAGCTCGGGACTAGCGGAAATCGGCACAGATACGCAGTATTTT.

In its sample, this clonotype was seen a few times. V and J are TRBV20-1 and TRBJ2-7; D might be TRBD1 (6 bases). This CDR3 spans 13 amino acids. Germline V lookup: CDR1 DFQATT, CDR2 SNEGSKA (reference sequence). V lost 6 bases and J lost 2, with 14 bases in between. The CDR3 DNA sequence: TGCAGTGCCCACCAGGGGTTCCCCTACGAGCAGTACTTC. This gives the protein CSAHQGFPYEQYF.

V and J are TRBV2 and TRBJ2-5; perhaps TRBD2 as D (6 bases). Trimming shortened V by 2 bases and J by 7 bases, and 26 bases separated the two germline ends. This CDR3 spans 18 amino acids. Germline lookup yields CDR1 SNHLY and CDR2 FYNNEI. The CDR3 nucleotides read TGTGCCAGCAGTGAAAGTTCGGCCTCCCTGGGGGGACGGGGGACCCAGTACTTC. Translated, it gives CASSESSASLGGRGTQYF.

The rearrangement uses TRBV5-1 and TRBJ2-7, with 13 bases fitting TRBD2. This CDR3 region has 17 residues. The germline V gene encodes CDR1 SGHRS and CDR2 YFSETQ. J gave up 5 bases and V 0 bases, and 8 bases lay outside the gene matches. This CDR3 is CASSLATSGGAVDEQYF. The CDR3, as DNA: TGCGCCAGCAGCTTGGCTACTAGCGGGGGGGCCGTCGACGAGCAGTACTTC.

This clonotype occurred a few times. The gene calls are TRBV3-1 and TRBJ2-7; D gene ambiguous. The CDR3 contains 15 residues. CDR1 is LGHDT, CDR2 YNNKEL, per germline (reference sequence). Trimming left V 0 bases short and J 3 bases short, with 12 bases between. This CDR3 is CASSQEGLASYEQYF. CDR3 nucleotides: TGTGCCAGCAGCCAAGAGGGTCTGGCCAGCTACGAGCAGTACTTC.

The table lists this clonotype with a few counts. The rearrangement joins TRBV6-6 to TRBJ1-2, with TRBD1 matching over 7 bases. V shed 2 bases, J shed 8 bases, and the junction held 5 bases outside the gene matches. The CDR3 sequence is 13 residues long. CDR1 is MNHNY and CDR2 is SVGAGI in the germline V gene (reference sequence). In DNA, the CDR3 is TGTGCCAGCAGTTACGAGACAGGGAGGGGCTACACCTTC. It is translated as CASSYETGRGYTF.

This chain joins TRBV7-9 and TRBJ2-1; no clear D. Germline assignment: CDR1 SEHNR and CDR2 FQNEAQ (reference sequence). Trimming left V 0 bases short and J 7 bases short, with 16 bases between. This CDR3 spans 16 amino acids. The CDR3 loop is CASSLARTKAENEQFF. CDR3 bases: TGTGCCAGCAGCTTAGCCAGGACCAAGGCGGAGAATGAGCAGTTCTTC.

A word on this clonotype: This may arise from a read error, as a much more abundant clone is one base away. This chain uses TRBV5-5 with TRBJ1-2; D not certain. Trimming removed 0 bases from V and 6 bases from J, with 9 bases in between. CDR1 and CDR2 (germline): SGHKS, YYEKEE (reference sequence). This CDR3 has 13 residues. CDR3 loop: CASSLEEYDGYTF. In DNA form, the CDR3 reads TGTGCCAGCAGCTTGGAAGAGTATGATGGCTACACCTTC. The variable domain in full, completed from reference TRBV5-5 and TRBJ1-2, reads DAGVTQSPTHLIKTRGQQVTLRCSPISGHKSVSWYQQVLGQGPQFIFQYYEKEERGRGNFPDRFSARQFPNYSSELNVNALLLGDSALYLCASSLEEYDGYTFGSGTRLTVV.

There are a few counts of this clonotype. CDR3 sequence: CASSLGGSNSPLHF. In DNA form, the CDR3 reads TGTGCCAGCAGTTTAGGGGGCAGTAATTCACCCCTCCACTTT. This sequence joins TRBV12-3 or TRBV12-4 and TRBJ1-6; D might be TRBD1 (5 bases). V was pared by 1 base and J by 6 bases, with 7 bases between. The CDR3 length is 14 residues.

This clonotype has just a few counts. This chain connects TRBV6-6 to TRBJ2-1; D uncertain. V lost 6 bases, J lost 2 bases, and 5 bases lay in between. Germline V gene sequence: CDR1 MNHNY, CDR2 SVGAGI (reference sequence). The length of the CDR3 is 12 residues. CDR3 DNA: TGTGCCAGCAGGGCTACCTACAATGAGCAGTTCTTC. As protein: CASRATYNEQFF.

The chain's CDR3 is CASSEMDTEAFF. CDR3 coding DNA: TGTGCCAGCAGTGAGATGGACACTGAAGCTTTCTTT. This sequence joins TRBV12-3 or TRBV12-4 and TRBJ1-1, with D unclear. V was shortened by 5 bases and J by 3 bases, with 7 bases between the two germline ends. This CDR3 region has 12 residues.

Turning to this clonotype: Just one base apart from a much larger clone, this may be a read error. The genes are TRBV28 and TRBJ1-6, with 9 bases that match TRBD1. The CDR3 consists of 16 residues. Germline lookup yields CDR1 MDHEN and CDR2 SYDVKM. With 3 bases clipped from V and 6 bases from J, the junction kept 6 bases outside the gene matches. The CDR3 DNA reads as TGTGCCAGCAGTTTTTGGGACAGGGAGAGTAATTCACCCCTCCACTTT. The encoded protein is CASSFWDRESNSPLHF.

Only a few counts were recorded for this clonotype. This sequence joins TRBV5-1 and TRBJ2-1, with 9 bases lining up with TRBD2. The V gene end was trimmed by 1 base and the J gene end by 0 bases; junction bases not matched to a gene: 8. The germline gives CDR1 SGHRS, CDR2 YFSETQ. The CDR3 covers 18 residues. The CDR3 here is CASSLRISGRSSYNEQFF. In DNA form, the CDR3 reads TGCGCCAGCAGCTTGAGGATCAGCGGGAGGAGCTCCTACAATGAGCAGTTCTTC.